Listed here are 4 T cell receptor beta chains from one sample, sequenced in a study of blood T cells in healthy people across ages. Primers used in a second PCR of roughly 6 to 12 cycles were a sample-barcoded 5' primer and a J-beta primer mix. TCRdb re-called the 5' RACE reads with MiXCR, one entry per CDR3 protein. The sample yields around 800,000 distinct CDR3 sequences, more than 40% seen once. Sequenced: blood. Receptors were obtained from a man aged 60-69 years in good health.

This chain connects TRBV27 to TRBJ1-5, with a weak D call TRBD1 (5 bases). The CDR3 sequence is 14 residues long. From germline, CDR1 is MNHEY and CDR2 SMNVEV (reference sequence). V lost 1 base and J 4 bases, leaving 8 bases between the germline ends. CDR3 sequence: CASSLWGPNQPQHF. In nucleotides, the CDR3 is TGTGCCAGCAGTTTATGGGGCCCTAATCAGCCCCAGCATTTT.

The chain is built from TRBV5-1 and TRBJ2-1; 9 nucleotides match TRBD2. Trimming at V came to 0 bases and at J to 3 bases, leaving 7 bases not matched to a gene. Germline values: CDR1 SGHRS, CDR2 YFSETQ. The CDR3 is 17 residues long. The CDR3 DNA sequence: TGCGCCAGCAGCTTGGCCCTGGCGGGGGGGATCTACAATGAGCAGTTCTTC. Translation gives CASSLALAGGIYNEQFF. The full variable domain, rest sourced from reference TRBV5-1 and TRBJ2-1, is KAGVTQTPRYLIKTRGQQVTLSCSPISGHRSVSWYQQTPGQGLQFLFEYFSETQRNKGNFPGRFSGRQFSNSRSEMNVSTLELGDSALYLCASSLALAGGIYNEQFFGPGTRLTVL.

This clonotype showed up just a few times. The V call is TRBV14, the J call TRBJ2-7; TRBD1 matches 10 bases. With 1 base clipped from V and 2 bases from J, the junction kept 5 bases outside the gene matches. The CDR3 loop spans 16 amino acids. Germline loops: CDR1 SGHDN, CDR2 FVKESK. The CDR3 DNA sequence: TGTGCCAGCAGCCAAGCTTCCGGGACAGGGGCCTACGAGCAGTACTTC. Protein sequence: CASSQASGTGAYEQYF.

V gene TRBV12-3 or TRBV12-4 combines with J gene TRBJ2-2, with a tentative D call TRBD1 (5 bases). CDR3 length equals 13 residues. Deletions cut 8 bases from V and 3 bases from J, with 10 bases between. CDR3 residues: CASGPGYTGELFF. The CDR3 nucleotides read TGTGCCAGCGGACCAGGGTACACCGGGGAGCTGTTTTTT.